Detailed here is one T cell receptor beta chain. Its antigen is not identified. Germline CDR1 is MDHEN and CDR2 is SYDVKM. Trimming pared 5 bases from V and 5 bases from J, leaving 14 bases between. This CDR3 has 14 amino acids. Using immunoSEQ multiplex PCR, the repertoire was profiled, and TCRdb retains in-frame clones only, with some absent. Found here are about 28,000 clones, about nine tenths of them singletons; the top ten hold about 4.4%. This entry is derived from a study of T cells in localized non-small cell lung cancer. The study, taken as a whole, reports: Without multi-region sequencing, intratumor heterogeneity could not be excluded. In adjacent lung appeared a median approximately 61 of the top 100 tumor clones. Uninvolved adjacent lung had the highest recorded T cell clonality, with tumor below it.

The gene calls are TRBV28 and TRBJ2-3, with D perhaps TRBD1 or TRBD2 (6 bases each). The starting material was peripheral blood mononuclear cells, obtained before any cancer treatment. This TCR was sampled from a woman aged 40-69 years with stage III lung adenocarcinoma. In DNA form, the CDR3 reads TGTGCCAGCAGTCTCCGGGGGCCCGGAGATACGCAGTATTTT. Amino acid sequence: CASSLRGPGDTQYF.